The rows below give T cell receptor beta chains drawn from one sample of a study of CD8 T cells in Susac syndrome. Each CDR3 protein gets one entry after TCRdb re-called the immunoSEQ multiplex PCR reads with MiXCR. The sample carries 150,000 to 200,000 distinct CDR3 sequences, about 91% recorded once. The source material was CD4+ T cells from PBMCs. The receptor source for this set is a human donor in good health. The CDR3 runs from the conserved cysteine through the conserved F or W. D genes are given only for firm matches. For some rows the clone size is stated as once, few or many, or as a class when expanded; others skip it.

-	-	TRBV19	TRBJ2-3	TGTGCCAGTAGAAACCTCAGGGTGACAGATACGCAGTATTTT	CASRNLRVTDTQYF
-	-	TRBV27	TRBJ1-4	TGTGCCACCTCAAGGGGGAGCTTTAATGAAAAACTGTTTTTT	CATSRGSFNEKLFF
-	-	TRBV19	TRBJ1-5	TGTGCCAGTTCCGAAGGGGGATACGGCAATCAGCCCCAGCATTTT	CASSEGGYGNQPQHF
-	-	TRBV6-5	TRBJ2-7	TGTGCCGTCGGGACGCCCCGGGAATACGAGCAGTACTTC	CAVGTPREYEQYF
-	-	TRBV3-1	TRBJ1-6	TGTGCCAGCAGGGTGGGGGTGGCAGGTTATAATTCACCCCTCCACTTT	CASRVGVAGYNSPLHF
few	-	TRBV5-1	TRBJ2-2	TGCGCCAGCAGCTTGGGGACCAACACCGGGGAGCTGTTTTTT	CASSLGTNTGELFF
-	-	TRBV6-2/TRBV6-3	TRBJ1-1	TGTGCCAGCAGTTTCAACAGGGCCACTAACACTGAAGCTTTCTTT	CASSFNRATNTEAFF
-	-	TRBV6-5	TRBJ2-2	TGTGCCAGCAGTTACTCAGGGAGGGGGCGCCGGACCGGGGAGCTGTTTTTT	CASSYSGRGRRTGELFF
-	-	TRBV28	TRBJ2-5	TGTGCCAGCAGCACAGGAAACAGATTTCAAGAGACCCAGTACTTC	CASSTGNRFQETQYF
-	-	TRBV5-6	TRBJ2-5	TGTGCCAGCAGCGCGCCGGGAGATGAAGAAACCCAGTACTTC	CASSAPGDEETQYF
once	-	TRBV12-3/TRBV12-4	TRBJ1-5	TGTGCCAGCAGTTCGGGCAGGTCCCTCAATCAGCCCCAGCATTTT	CASSSGRSLNQPQHF
-	-	TRBV28	TRBJ2-3	TGTGCCAGCAGCCGAAGGGAGGCGACAGATACGCAGTATTTT	CASSRREATDTQYF
-	-	TRBV6-2/TRBV6-3	TRBJ1-2	TGTGCCAGCAGCCCCGGGTCCCACTATGGCTACACCTTC	CASSPGSHYGYTF
-	-	TRBV7-9	TRBJ2-3	TGTGCCAGCAGCTTCCGGACCGGCACAGATACGCAGTATTTT	CASSFRTGTDTQYF
once	TRBD2	TRBV28	TRBJ2-5	TGTGCCAGCAGTTTAGCGGCTAGCGGGACAGAGACCCAGTACTTC	CASSLAASGTETQYF
-	-	TRBV30	TRBJ2-3	TGTGCCTGGAGTGTACGTGGGGGTCCAGATACGCAGTATTTT	CAWSVRGGPDTQYF
once	-	TRBV12-5	TRBJ1-1	TGTGCTAGTGGTTTACAGGGAGGTGGCGGTGAAGCTTTCTTT	CASGLQGGGGEAFF
-	-	TRBV7-2	TRBJ2-2	TGTGCCAGCAGCTTAGGGAGTACCGAAGGGACCGGGGAGCTGTTTTTT	CASSLGSTEGTGELFF
-	TRBD2	TRBV30	TRBJ2-1	TGTGCCTGCCTAGCGGGGGGGGTCACCGAGCAGTTCTTC	CACLAGGVTEQFF
-	-	TRBV10-3	TRBJ2-3	TGTGCCATCAGTGAGTCCCGGGCCGACCTAGGCACAGATACGCAGTATTTT	CAISESRADLGTDTQYF
-	-	TRBV15	TRBJ1-5	TGTGCCACCAGCAGAGATCAAGTATATAGCAATCAGCCCCAGCATTTT	CATSRDQVYSNQPQHF
-	TRBD1	TRBV20-1	TRBJ2-7	TGCAGTGTTGTGCCGGGACAGGGCACCTACGAGCAGTACTTC	CSVVPGQGTYEQYF
-	-	TRBV19	TRBJ2-5	TGTGCCAGTAGTCAACCGGGACGGATCCAAGAGACCCAGTACTTC	CASSQPGRIQETQYF
-	TRBD1	TRBV29-1	TRBJ2-5	TGCAGCTACAGGGGGCGAGAGACCCAGTACTTC	CSYRGRETQYF
once	-	TRBV29-1	TRBJ2-7	-	CSVGRGAGRYF
-	-	TRBV28	TRBJ2-6	TGTGCCAGCAGTTCCCCCCACAGGGTTGGGGCCAACGTCCTGACTTTC	CASSSPHRVGANVLTF
-	-	TRBV29-1	TRBJ1-5	TGCAGCGTTGAAGGGGCCTTTGAGGGCAATCAGCCCCAGCATTTT	CSVEGAFEGNQPQHF
-	TRBD1	TRBV18	TRBJ2-7	TGTGCCAGCTCACCATCCGGGACAGGGACCTCCTACGAGCAGTACTTC	CASSPSGTGTSYEQYF
-	-	TRBV7-6	TRBJ2-7	TGTGCCAGCAGCCCGATGACGAACTCGCCGTCCAAGTACTTC	CASSPMTNSPSKYF
once	-	TRBV29-1	TRBJ2-7	TGCAGCGCCGGAACAGCCTACGAGCAGTACTTC	CSAGTAYEQYF
-	-	TRBV28	TRBJ1-1	TGTGCCAGCTCCAACCCCGAAAACACTGAAGCTTTCTTT	CASSNPENTEAFF
-	TRBD1	TRBV5-1	TRBJ1-5	TGCGCCAGCAGCTTGGGGGGACAGCAGCCCCAGCATTTT	CASSLGGQQPQHF
-	-	TRBV19	TRBJ1-5	TGTGCCAGTAGTATAGTCCGCAATAGCAATCAGCCCCAGCATTTT	CASSIVRNSNQPQHF
-	TRBD2	TRBV5-1	TRBJ2-1	TGCGCCAGCAGCTTGGCGGGGACTAGCGGGAGATGGGCCTACAATGAGCAGTTCTTC	CASSLAGTSGRWAYNEQFF
-	-	TRBV2	TRBJ1-5	TGTGCCAGCAGTTTCTGGAGCAATCAGCCCCAGCATTTT	CASSFWSNQPQHF
-	TRBD1	TRBV10-3	TRBJ1-2	TGTGCCATCAGTGGCGCCCGGGACAGGGAGAACTATGGCTACACCTTC	CAISGARDRENYGYTF
-	-	TRBV5-1	TRBJ1-1	TGCGCCAGCAGCTTCGGTCCCGGGATGACTGAAGCTTTCTTT	CASSFGPGMTEAFF
once	-	TRBV12-3/TRBV12-4	TRBJ1-6	TGTGCCAGCAGTTTCGCCGTTTCACCCCTCCACTTT	CASSFAVSPLHF
-	TRBD1	TRBV19	TRBJ2-5	TGTGCCAGTAGTATAGTATCACAGGGGGCTCCGTGGGAGACCCAGTACTTC	CASSIVSQGAPWETQYF
-	-	TRBV7-3	TRBJ2-2	TGTGCCAGCAGCATCGGGAAAGTGGCAGGGGCCGGGGAGCTGTTTTTT	CASSIGKVAGAGELFF